Listed here is a single T cell receptor (beta chain). CDR1 is MGHRA, CDR2 YSYEKL, per germline. V gave up 5 bases and J gave up 6 bases, with 17 bases separating them. The CDR3 is 15 residues long. The assay was immunoSEQ multiplex PCR, and TCRdb's table has in-frame clones only and misses some. The table shows hundreds of thousands of clones, with about nine tenths occurring only once. The data originate from a study of cytomegalovirus exposure and HLA in healthy donors. The clonotype comes from a woman between 18 and 29 years old in good health and CMV-seronegative. Material for sequencing was PBMCs. V usage is TRBV4-1 and J usage is TRBJ2-1; weak D call: TRBD1 (5 bases). The CDR3 nucleotides read TGCGCCAGCAGCTTCAGGGCGTTAAAGTCCAATGAGCAGTTCTTC. Translating gives CASSFRALKSNEQFF.